Below are 6 T cell receptor beta chains sequenced from a single sample in a study of blood T cell repertoires in COVID-19 (dated by TCRdb to the early 2020s). The library was made by the immunoSEQ multiplex PCR assay. The table was pulled from immuneACCESS by TCRdb, which kept in-frame rearrangements only. Such tables lose some clones; where checked, under half of the loss comes from unresolved V genes, and the rest has no known cause. The table for this sample lists 62,000 or so clones; over 75% of them were counted only once. The top ten constitute roughly 2.6% of the sample. Sequences were obtained from peripheral blood. These receptors came from a man in his fifties or sixties with acute or convalescent COVID-19.

The chain links TRBV7-2 to TRBJ1-1; 7 nucleotides line up with TRBD1. The V gene end was trimmed by 4 bases and the J gene end by 1 base; junction bases not matched to a gene: 0. The V gene's germline CDR1 is SGHTA and CDR2 FQGNSA. The CDR3 loop spans 13 amino acids. CDR3 loop: CASSWTGNTEAFF. CDR3 nucleotide sequence: TGTGCCAGCAGCTGGACAGGGAACACTGAAGCTTTCTTT.

V is TRBV6-4 and J is TRBJ2-1, with 12 bases fitting TRBD1. V dropped 0 bases and J dropped 4; count of bases not matched to a gene: 7. The CDR3 consists of 18 residues. Germline V gene lookup returns CDR1 MRHNA and CDR2 SNTAGT. CDR3 protein: CASSDSRGTGGLYNEQFF. Here the CDR3 DNA reads TGTGCCAGCAGTGACTCGAGGGGGACAGGGGGCTTATACAATGAGCAGTTCTTC.

The V gene is TRBV21-1, the J gene TRBJ2-1; the table gives TRBD2 as D, unverified against the DNA. TRBV21-1 is termed a pseudogene. The CDR3 has 19 amino acids. The CDR3 nucleotides read TGTGCCAGCAGCAAAGATGAGCGGGAGGGCCTTTTATCCTACAATGAGCAGTTCTTC. It specifies CASSKDEREGLLSYNEQFF.

The rearrangement joins TRBV5-1 to TRBJ2-2; D gene uncertain. The length of the CDR3 is 14 residues. Trimming removed 0 bases from V and 6 bases from J, with 9 bases in between. Germline CDR1 reads SGHRS; CDR2 reads YFSETQ. This CDR3 is CASSLAGVSGELFF. DNA of the CDR3: TGCGCCAGCAGCTTGGCCGGAGTTTCCGGGGAGCTGTTTTTT.

This chain joins TRBV6-2 or TRBV6-3 and TRBJ2-1, with TRBD1 matching over 7 bases. The V gene end was trimmed by 6 bases and the J gene end by 8 bases; junction bases not matched to a gene: 10. The CDR3 sequence is 14 residues long. The germline CDR1 and CDR2 sequences are MNHEY and SVGEGT. CDR3 amino acids: CASSPNDRDDEQFF. The CDR3 DNA sequence: TGTGCCAGCAGCCCTAATGACAGGGACGATGAGCAGTTCTTC.

The V gene is TRBV27, the J gene TRBJ2-7; 7 nucleotides match TRBD1. The trim removed 3 bases at V and 3 bases at J, leaving 8 bases unmatched. This CDR3 region has 15 residues. Germline values: CDR1 MNHEY, CDR2 SMNVEV (reference sequence). The CDR3 region is CASSLTGTDYYEQYF. In DNA, the CDR3 is TGTGCCAGCAGTTTGACCGGGACAGATTACTACGAGCAGTACTTC.